This T cell receptor beta chain was documented in a study of T cell responses to AZD1222 COVID-19 vaccine. Generated by immunoSEQ multiplex PCR, the TCRdb table keeps only in-frame clones and is missing some. This sample yields about 77,000 clones, of which more than 85% are seen a single time; 4.7% belongs to the top ten. CDR1 and CDR2 (germline): SQVTM, ANQGSEA. Trimming removed 7 bases at V and 6 bases at J, with 16 bases between. The CDR3 spans 12 residues. To note about this clone: Its target is not known.

Study results and limitations: Nearly half of spike-specific TCRs reportedly target variant regions that are unmutated in the B.1.351 and B.1.1.7 variants.

It was second doses at about 4 or about 12 weeks that were pooled. The TCR originated in an adult who received the AZD1222 COVID-19 vaccine. The sequences come from peripheral blood, collected 28 days after the second AZD1222 dose. The V gene is TRBV29-1, the J gene TRBJ2-7; D is possibly TRBD2 (5 bases). CDR3 DNA sequence: TGCAGCGCGAAACGAGGGAACGGCGAGCAGTACTTC. It is translated as CSAKRGNGEQYF.